The T cell receptor (beta chain) described here comes from a study of PD-L1 blockade in urothelial cancer. Study context: Analyses used blood from 3 weeks (second dose) and 6 weeks after treatment start. A median blood sample held approximately 140,000 T cells and more than 80,000 unique TCRs.

The repertoire was sequenced with immunoSEQ multiplex PCR; TCRdb's copy has only in-frame clones and lacks some. The sample holds 40,000 to 60,000 clones; 70% to 90% are singletons and the top ten take approximately 8.8%. Time point meaning: peripheral blood 6 weeks after treatment start. This CDR3 has 12 amino acids. The V gene's germline CDR1 is GTSNPN and CDR2 SVGIG (reference sequence). The V end lost 1 base, the J end lost 3 bases, and 6 bases lay between the germline ends. V is TRBV30 and J is TRBJ1-2; TRBD1 might be the D (5 bases). This clonotype was obtained from a man between 65 and 85 years old with urothelial cancer. This specimen consisted of PBMCs, obtained around atezolizumab (anti-PD-L1) treatment. The CDR3 coding sequence is TGTGCCTGGAGTGCAGGGTACTATGGCTACACCTTC. It codes for CAWSAGYYGYTF.